This T cell receptor (beta chain) was documented in a study of blood T cell repertoires in COVID-19. Study at large: Samples taken during acute and convalescent COVID-19 were collected in the United States, Italy and Spain. T cells, B-cell-depleted T cells, or PBMCs supplied cDNA or gDNA.

Original methodology: By means of reference gene primer amplification, nucleated cell counts were estimated. Data came from immunoSEQ multiplex PCR; TCRdb stores just in-frame clones and leaves some out. V and J calls and clone size are as listed in that table; D and trimming were resolved from the DNA. The sample has about 150,000 clones, around nine tenths seen once. This CDR3 contains 12 residues. V lost 0 bases, J lost 7 bases, and 5 bases lay in between. Germline CDR1 and CDR2: SGHDT and YYEEEE. Sequenced input: peripheral blood. The TCR originated in a human donor in a cohort sampled during active COVID-19. This sequence joins TRBV5-6 and TRBJ2-1; no firm D call. DNA of the CDR3: TGTGCCAGCAGCTTGGGAGGAAATGAGCAGTTCTTC. Protein sequence: CASSLGGNEQFF.